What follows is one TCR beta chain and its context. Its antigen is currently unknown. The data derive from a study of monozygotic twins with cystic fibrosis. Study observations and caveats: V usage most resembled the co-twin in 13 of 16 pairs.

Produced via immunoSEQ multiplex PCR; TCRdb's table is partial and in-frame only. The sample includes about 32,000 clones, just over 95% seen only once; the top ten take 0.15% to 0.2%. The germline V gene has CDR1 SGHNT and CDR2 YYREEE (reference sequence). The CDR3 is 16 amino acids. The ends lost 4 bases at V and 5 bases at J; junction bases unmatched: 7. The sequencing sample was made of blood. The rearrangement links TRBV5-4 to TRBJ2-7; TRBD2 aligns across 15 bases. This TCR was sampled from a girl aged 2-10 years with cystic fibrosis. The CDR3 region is CASSPPGLAGGHEQYF. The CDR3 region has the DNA TGTGCCAGCAGCCCTCCGGGACTAGCGGGAGGCCACGAGCAGTACTTC.